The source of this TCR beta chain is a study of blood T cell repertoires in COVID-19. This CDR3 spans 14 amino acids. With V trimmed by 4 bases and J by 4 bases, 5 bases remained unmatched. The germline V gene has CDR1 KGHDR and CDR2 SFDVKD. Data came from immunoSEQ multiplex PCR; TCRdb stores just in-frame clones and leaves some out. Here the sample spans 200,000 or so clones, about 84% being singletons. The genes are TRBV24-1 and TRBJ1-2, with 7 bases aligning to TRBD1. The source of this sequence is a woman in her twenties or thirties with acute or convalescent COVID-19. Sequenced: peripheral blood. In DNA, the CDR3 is TGTGCCACCAGTGACAGGGACAGCCGCTATGGCTACACCTTC. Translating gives CATSDRDSRYGYTF.